This T cell receptor beta chain is from a study of CD8+ T cells in alopecia areata. Across the study: For 6 to 18 months, tofacitinib was taken, and 6 months off drug followed. Study conclusions and caveats: Although TCR sharing was seen in mice, sharing across patients was less clear, possibly for HLA-related reasons.

As the sequencing template, cDNA was produced by extracting RNA and reverse transcribing it. Assay: immunoSEQ multiplex PCR; the TCRdb copy retains only in-frame clones and omits some. The data show more than 200,000 clones, with around 67% seen just once and around 1.2% held by the top ten. Germline V gene data show CDR1 as LGHNA and CDR2 as YNFKEQ. V lost 1 base and J lost 0, with 16 bases in between. The CDR3 has 17 amino acids. Regarding this clone: What it binds is unknown.

V usage is TRBV4-2 and J usage is TRBJ2-7; D remains ambiguous. The source of this sequence is a human donor with alopecia areata. The sequencing here drew on CD4+ T cells sorted from blood, taken at week 0. The CDR3 bases are TGTGCCAGCAGCCAAGCACCGGTCGGCTACTCCTCCTACGAGCAGTACTTC. Translation: CASSQAPVGYSSYEQYF.